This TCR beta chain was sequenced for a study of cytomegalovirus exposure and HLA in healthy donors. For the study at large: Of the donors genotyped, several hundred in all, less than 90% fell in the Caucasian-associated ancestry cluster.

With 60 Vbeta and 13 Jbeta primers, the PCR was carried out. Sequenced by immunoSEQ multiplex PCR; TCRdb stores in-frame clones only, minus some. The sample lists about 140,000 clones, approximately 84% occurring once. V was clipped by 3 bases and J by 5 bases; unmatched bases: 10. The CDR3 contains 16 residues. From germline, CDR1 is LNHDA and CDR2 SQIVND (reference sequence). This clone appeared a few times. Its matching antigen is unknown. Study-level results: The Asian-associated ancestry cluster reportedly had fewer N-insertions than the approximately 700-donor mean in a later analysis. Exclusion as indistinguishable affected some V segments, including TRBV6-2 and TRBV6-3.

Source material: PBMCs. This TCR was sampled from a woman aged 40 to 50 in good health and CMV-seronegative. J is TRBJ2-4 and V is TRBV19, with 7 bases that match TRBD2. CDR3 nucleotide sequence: TGTGCCAGTAGTATCTCGGTTGGGAGGGCCCAAAACATTCAGTACTTC. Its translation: CASSISVGRAQNIQYF.